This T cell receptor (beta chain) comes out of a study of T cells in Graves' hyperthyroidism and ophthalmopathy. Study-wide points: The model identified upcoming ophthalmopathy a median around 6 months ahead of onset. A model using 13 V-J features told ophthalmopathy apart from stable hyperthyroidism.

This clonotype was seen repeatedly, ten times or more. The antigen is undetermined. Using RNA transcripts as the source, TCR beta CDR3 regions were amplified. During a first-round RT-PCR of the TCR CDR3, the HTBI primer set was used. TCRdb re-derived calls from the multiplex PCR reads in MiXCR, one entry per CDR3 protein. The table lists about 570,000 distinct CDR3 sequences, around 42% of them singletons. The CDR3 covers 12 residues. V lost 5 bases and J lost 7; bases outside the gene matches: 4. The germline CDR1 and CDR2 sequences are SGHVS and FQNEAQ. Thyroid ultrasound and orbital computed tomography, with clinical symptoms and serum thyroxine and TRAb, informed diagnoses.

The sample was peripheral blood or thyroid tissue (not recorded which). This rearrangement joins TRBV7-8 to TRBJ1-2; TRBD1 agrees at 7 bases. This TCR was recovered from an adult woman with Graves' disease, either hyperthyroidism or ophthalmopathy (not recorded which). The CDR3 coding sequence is TGTGCCAGCAGCACAACAGGGGCTGGCTACACCTTC. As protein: CASSTTGAGYTF.